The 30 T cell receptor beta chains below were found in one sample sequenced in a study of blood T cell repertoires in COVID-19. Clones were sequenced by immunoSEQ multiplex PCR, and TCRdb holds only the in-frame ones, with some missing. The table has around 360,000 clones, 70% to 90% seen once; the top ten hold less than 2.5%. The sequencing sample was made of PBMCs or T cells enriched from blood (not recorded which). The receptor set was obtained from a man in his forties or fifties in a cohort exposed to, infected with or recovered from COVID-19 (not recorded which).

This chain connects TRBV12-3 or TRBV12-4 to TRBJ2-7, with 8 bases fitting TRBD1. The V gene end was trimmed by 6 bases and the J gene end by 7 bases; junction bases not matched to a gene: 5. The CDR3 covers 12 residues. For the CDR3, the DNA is TGTGCCAGCAGCCGGACAGGGTGGGAGCAGTACTTC. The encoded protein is CASSRTGWEQYF.

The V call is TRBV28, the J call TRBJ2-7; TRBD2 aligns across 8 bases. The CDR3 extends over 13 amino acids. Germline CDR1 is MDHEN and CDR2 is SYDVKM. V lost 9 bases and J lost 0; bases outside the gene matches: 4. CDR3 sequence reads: CASVAGSSYEQYF. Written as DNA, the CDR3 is TGTGCCAGTGTAGCGGGGAGCTCCTACGAGCAGTACTTC. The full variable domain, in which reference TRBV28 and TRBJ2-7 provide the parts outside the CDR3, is DVKVTQSSRYLVKRTGEKVFLECVQDMDHENMFWYRQDPGLGLRLIYFSYDVKMKEKGDIPEGYSVSREKKERFSLILESASTNQTSMYLCASVAGSSYEQYFGPGTRLTVT.

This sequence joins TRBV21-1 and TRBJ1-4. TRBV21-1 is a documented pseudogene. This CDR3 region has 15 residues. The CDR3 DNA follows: TGTGCCAGCAGCAATAGTGGAGGCGACAATGAAAAACTGTTTTTT. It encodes CASSNSGGDNEKLFF.

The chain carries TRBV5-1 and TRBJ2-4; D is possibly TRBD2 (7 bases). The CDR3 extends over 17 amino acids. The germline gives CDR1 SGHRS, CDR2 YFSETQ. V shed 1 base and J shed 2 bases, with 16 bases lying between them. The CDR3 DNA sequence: TGCGCCAGCAGCTTGCGGGGGGCTGGGTTTACCAAAAACATTCAGTACTTC. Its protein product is CASSLRGAGFTKNIQYF.

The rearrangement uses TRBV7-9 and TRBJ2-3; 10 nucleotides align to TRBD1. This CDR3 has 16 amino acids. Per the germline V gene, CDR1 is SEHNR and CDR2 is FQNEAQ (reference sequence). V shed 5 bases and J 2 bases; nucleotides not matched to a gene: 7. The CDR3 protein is CASSVPGQGTTDTQYF. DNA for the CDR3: TGTGCCAGCAGCGTCCCGGGACAGGGGACCACAGATACGCAGTATTTT.

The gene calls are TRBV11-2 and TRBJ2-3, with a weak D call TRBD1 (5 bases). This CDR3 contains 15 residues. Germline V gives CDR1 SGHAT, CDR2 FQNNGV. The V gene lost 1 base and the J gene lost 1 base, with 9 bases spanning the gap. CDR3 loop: CASSLGLGRTDTQYF. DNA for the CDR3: TGTGCCAGCAGCTTAGGGTTGGGGCGCACAGATACGCAGTATTTT. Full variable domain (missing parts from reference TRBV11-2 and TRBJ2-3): EAGVAQSPRYKIIEKRQSVAFWCNPISGHATLYWYQQILGQGPKLLIQFQNNGVVDDSQLPKDRFSAERLKGVDSTLKIQPAKLEDSAVYLCASSLGLGRTDTQYFGPGTRLTVL.

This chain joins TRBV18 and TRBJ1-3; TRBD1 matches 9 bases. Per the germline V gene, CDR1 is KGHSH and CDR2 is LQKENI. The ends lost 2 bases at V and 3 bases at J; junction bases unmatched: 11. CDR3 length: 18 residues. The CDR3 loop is CASSPEYMGQGLGNTIYF. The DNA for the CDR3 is TGTGCCAGCTCACCAGAGTATATGGGACAGGGCCTTGGAAACACCATATATTTT.

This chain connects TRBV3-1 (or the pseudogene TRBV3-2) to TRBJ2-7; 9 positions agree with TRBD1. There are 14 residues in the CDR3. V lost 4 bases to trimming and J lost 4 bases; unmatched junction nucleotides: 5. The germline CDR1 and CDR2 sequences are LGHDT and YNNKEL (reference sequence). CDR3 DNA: TGTGCCAGCAGCCTCGGGACAGGGCGGTACGAGCAGTACTTC. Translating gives CASSLGTGRYEQYF.

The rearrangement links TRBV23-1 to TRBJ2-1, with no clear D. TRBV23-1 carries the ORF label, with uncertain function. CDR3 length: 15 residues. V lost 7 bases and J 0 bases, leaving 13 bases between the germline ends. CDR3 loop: CASKTAGFSYNEQFF. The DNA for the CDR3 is TGCGCCAGCAAAACGGCAGGCTTCTCCTACAATGAGCAGTTCTTC.

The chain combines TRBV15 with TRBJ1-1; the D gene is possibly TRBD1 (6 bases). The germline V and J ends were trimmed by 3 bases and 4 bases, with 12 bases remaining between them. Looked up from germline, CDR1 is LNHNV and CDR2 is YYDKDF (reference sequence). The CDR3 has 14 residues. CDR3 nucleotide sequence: TGTGCCACCAGCAGTGCGCTGGGGGCCACTGAAGCTTTCTTT. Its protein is CATSSALGATEAFF.

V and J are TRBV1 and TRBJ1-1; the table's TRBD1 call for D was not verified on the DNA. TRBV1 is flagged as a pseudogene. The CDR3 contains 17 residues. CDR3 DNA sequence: TGCACCAGCAGCCAAGATGGGGCAGGGGGCGCGGAAACTGAAGCTTTCTTT. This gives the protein CTSSQDGAGGAETEAFF.

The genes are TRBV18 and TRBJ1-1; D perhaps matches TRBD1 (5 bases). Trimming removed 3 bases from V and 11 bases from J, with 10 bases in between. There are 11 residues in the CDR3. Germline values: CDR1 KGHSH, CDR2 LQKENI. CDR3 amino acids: CASSPDKGAFF. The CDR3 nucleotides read TGTGCCAGCTCACCTGACAAGGGGGCTTTCTTT.

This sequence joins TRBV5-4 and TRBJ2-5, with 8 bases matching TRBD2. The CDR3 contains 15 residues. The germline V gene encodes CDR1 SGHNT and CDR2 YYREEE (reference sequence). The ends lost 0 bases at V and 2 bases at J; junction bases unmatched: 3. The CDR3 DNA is TGTGCCAGCAGCTTGGAACTAGCGGTACAAGAGACCCAGTACTTC. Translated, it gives CASSLELAVQETQYF.

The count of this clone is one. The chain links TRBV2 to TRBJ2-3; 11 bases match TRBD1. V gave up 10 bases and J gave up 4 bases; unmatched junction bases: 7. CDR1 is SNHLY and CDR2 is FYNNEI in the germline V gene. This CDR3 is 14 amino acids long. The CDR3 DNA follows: TGTGCCACCAAGAGGACAGGGGGCGCAGATACGCAGTATTTT. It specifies CATKRTGGADTQYF.

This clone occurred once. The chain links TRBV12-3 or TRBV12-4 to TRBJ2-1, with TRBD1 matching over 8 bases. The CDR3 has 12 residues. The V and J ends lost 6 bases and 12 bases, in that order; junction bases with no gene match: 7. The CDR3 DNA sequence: TGTGCCAGCAGCCACACGGGGACAGGGCAGTTCTTC. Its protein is CASSHTGTGQFF.

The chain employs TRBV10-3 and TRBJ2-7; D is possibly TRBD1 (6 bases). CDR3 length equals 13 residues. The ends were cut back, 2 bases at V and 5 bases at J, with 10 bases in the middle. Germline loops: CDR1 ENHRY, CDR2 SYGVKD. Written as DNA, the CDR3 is TGTGCCATCAGTGAGCAGGGGTGGGACGAGCAGTACTTC. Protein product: CAISEQGWDEQYF.

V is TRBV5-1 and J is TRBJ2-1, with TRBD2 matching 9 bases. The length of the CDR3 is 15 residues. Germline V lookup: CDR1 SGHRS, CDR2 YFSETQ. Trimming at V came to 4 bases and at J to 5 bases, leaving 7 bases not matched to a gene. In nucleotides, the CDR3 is TGCGCCAGCAGCCTAAGCGGGAGGTTAGACAATGAGCAGTTCTTC. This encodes CASSLSGRLDNEQFF. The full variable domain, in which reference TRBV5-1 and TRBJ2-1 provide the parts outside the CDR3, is KAGVTQTPRYLIKTRGQQVTLSCSPISGHRSVSWYQQTPGQGLQFLFEYFSETQRNKGNFPGRFSGRQFSNSRSEMNVSTLELGDSALYLCASSLSGRLDNEQFFGPGTRLTVL.

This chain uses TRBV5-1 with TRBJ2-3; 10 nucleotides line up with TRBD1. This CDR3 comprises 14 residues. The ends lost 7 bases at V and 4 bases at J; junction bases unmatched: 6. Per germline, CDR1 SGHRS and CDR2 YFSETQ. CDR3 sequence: CASLRDRGSDTQYF. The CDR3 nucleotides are TGCGCCAGCCTCCGGGACAGGGGTTCAGATACGCAGTATTTT.

Here the CDR3 reads CASSFPGGNTEAFF. The CDR3 region has the DNA TGTGCCAGCTCATTCCCAGGGGGGAACACTGAAGCTTTCTTT. The gene calls are TRBV18 and TRBJ1-1; 7 bases map to TRBD1. The CDR3 loop spans 14 amino acids. Germline-derived CDR1 and CDR2 are KGHSH and LQKENI. V dropped 5 bases and J dropped 1; count of bases not matched to a gene: 4. Full variable domain (remainder filled in from reference TRBV18 and TRBJ1-1): NAGVMQNPRHLVRRRGQEARLRCSPMKGHSHVYWYRQLPEEGLKFMVYLQKENIIDESGMPKERFSAEFPKEGPSILRIQQVVRGDSAAYFCASSFPGGNTEAFFGQGTRLTVV.

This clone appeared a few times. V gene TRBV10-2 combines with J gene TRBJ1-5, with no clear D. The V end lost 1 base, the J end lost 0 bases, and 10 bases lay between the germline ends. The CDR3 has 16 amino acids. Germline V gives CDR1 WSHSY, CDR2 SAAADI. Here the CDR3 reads CASSELRVSSNQPQHF. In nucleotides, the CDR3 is TGCGCCAGCAGTGAGTTGCGGGTTAGTAGCAATCAGCCCCAGCATTTT.

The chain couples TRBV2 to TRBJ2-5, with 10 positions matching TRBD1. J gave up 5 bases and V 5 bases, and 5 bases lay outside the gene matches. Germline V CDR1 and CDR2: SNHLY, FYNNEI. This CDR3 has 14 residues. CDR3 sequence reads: CASSPGTGVETQYF. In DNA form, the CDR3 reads TGTGCCAGCAGTCCCGGGACAGGGGTCGAGACCCAGTACTTC.

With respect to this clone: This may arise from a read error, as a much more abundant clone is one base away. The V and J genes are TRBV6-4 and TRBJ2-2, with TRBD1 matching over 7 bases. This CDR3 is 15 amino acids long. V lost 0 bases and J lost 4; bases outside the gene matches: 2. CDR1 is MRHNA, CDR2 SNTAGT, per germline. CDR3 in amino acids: CASSDSTGSTGELFF. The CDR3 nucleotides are TGTGCCAGCAGTGACTCGACAGGGAGCACCGGGGAGCTGTTTTTT.

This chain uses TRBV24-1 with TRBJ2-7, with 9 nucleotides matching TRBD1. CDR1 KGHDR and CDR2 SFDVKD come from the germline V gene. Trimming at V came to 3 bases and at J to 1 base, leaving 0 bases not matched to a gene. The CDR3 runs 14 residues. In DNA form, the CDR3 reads TGTGCCACCAGTGATGGGACAGGGTCCTACGAGCAGTACTTC. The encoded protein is CATSDGTGSYEQYF.

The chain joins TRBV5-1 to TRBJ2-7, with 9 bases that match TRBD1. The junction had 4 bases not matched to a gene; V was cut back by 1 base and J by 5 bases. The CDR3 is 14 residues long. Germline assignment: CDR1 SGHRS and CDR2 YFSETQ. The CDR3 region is CASSLTGGGDEQYF. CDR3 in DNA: TGCGCCAGCAGCTTGACAGGGGGCGGGGACGAGCAGTACTTC.

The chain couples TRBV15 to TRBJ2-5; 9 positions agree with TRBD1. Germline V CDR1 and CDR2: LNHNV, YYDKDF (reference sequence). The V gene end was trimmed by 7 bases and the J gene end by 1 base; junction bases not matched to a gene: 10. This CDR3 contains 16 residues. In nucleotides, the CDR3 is TGTGCCACCAAGACGGACTTACAGGGGGCCCAAGAGACCCAGTACTTC. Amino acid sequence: CATKTDLQGAQETQYF.

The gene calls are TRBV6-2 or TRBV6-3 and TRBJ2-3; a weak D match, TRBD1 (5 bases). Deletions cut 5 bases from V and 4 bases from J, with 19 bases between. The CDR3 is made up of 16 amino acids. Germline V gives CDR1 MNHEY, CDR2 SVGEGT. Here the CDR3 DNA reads TGTGCCAGCAGTCTCGGAAGGGGCCCCATGGCAGATACGCAGTATTTT. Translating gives CASSLGRGPMADTQYF.

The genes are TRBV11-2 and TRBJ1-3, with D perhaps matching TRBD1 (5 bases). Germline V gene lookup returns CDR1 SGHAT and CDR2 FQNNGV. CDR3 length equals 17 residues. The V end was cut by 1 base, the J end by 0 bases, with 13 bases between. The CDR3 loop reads CASSLAGTGVSGNTIYF. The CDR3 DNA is TGTGCCAGCAGCTTAGCAGGAACAGGAGTCTCTGGAAACACCATATATTTT.

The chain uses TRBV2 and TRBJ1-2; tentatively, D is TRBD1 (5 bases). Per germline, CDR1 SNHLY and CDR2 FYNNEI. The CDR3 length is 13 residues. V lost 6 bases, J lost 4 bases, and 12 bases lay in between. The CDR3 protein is CASSEQELYGYTF. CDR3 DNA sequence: TGTGCCAGCAGCGAACAGGAACTCTATGGCTACACCTTC.

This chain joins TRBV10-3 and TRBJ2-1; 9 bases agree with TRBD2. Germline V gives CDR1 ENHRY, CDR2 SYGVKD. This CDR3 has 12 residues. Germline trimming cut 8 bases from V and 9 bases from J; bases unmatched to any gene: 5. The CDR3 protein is CAISSGMGEQFF. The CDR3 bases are TGTGCCATCTCTAGCGGGATGGGTGAGCAGTTCTTC.

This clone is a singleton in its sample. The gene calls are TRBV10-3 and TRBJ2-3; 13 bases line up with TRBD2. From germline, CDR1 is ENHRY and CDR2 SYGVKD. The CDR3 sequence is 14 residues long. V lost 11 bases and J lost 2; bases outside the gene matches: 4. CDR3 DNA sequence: TGTGCCTCGGGGACTAGCGGGAACACAGATACGCAGTATTTT. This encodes CASGTSGNTDTQYF.